Each of the 22 T cell receptor beta chains below was sequenced from the same sample in a study of blood T cell repertoires in COVID-19. Clones were sequenced by immunoSEQ multiplex PCR, and TCRdb holds only the in-frame ones, with some missing. The data contain 200,000 to 250,000 clones, around nine tenths of them singletons. The sequenced sample was PBMCs or T cells enriched from blood (not recorded which). The source of these receptors is a woman aged 25 to 45 who had been exposed to COVID-19.

This chain links TRBV7-9 with TRBJ2-7, with a possible D match to TRBD2 (7 bases). The CDR3 loop spans 14 amino acids. Trimming shortened V by 4 bases and J by 7 bases, and 17 bases separated the two germline ends. From germline, CDR1 is SEHNR and CDR2 FQNEAQ (reference sequence). The CDR3 is CASSSAGAAWEQYF. The CDR3 region has the DNA TGTGCCAGCAGCTCGGCGGGGGCAGCCTGGGAGCAGTACTTC.

The J gene is TRBJ2-3, the V gene TRBV6-2 or TRBV6-3; 7 bases fit TRBD2. Looked up from germline, CDR1 is MNHEY and CDR2 is SVGEGT. The junction had 6 bases not matched to a gene; V was cut back by 6 bases and J by 3 bases. The CDR3 spans 14 residues. CDR3 sequence reads: CASSQSGKTDTQYF. CDR3 in DNA: TGTGCCAGCAGCCAGAGCGGGAAAACAGATACGCAGTATTTT.

The CDR3 region is CASSFWGTGTPYGYTF. In DNA, the CDR3 is TGTGCCAGCAGCTTCTGGGGGACAGGGACCCCCTATGGCTACACCTTC. V usage is TRBV7-9 and J usage is TRBJ1-2; 9 nucleotides agree with TRBD1. V dropped 3 bases and J dropped 4; count of bases not matched to a gene: 9. Looked up from germline, CDR1 is SEHNR and CDR2 is FQNEAQ (reference sequence). The CDR3 extends over 16 amino acids.

The chain carries TRBV9 and TRBJ1-5; the D gene is possibly TRBD1 (5 bases). Trimming took off 0 bases at V and 6 bases at J, with 10 bases between the two ends. This CDR3 spans 14 amino acids. CDR1 and CDR2 from the germline V gene are SGDLS and YYNGEE. This chain's CDR3 is CASSVEGLGQPQHF. The CDR3 DNA is TGTGCCAGCAGCGTAGAGGGGTTGGGTCAGCCCCAGCATTTT.

The chain is built from TRBV19 and TRBJ2-7, with a possible D match to TRBD1 (5 bases). Germline-derived CDR1 and CDR2 are LNHDA and SQIVND (reference sequence). This CDR3 region has 15 residues. V lost 5 bases to trimming and J lost 3 bases, with 17 bases between them. CDR3 protein: CASSLTRESGYEQYF. The CDR3 nucleotides are TGTGCCAGTAGTCTTACCAGGGAATCGGGCTACGAGCAGTACTTC.

This clone was observed a handful of times. This chain links TRBV5-1 with TRBJ1-5; TRBD1 is a possible D gene (6 bases). Germline CDR1 and CDR2: SGHRS and YFSETQ. The V end was cut by 4 bases, the J end by 5 bases, with 13 bases between. The CDR3 is made up of 14 amino acids. The chain's CDR3 is CASSMGPGDQPQHF. In DNA form, the CDR3 reads TGCGCCAGCAGCATGGGCCCAGGGGATCAGCCCCAGCATTTT.

The chain links TRBV29-1 to TRBJ1-2; 10 nucleotides match TRBD1. With 3 bases clipped from V and 4 bases from J, the junction kept 2 bases outside the gene matches. The CDR3 totals 13 residues. Germline loops: CDR1 SQVTM, CDR2 ANQGSEA. The CDR3 sequence is CSVEGQGSYGYTF. The CDR3 DNA sequence: TGCAGCGTTGAGGGACAGGGGTCCTATGGCTACACCTTC.

The chain recombines TRBV4-1 with TRBJ1-3, with TRBD1 identical over 8 bases. Unmatched junction bases numbered 14, after V lost 2 bases and J lost 11 bases. This CDR3 contains 16 residues. Germline CDR1 reads MGHRA; CDR2 reads YSYEKL. CDR3 nucleotides: TGCGCCAGCAGCCAACCCATCCCCCGGACAGGGACAGCCATATATTTT. Translating it yields CASSQPIPRTGTAIYF.

V gene TRBV4-1 combines with J gene TRBJ2-7; a possible D gene is TRBD1 (6 bases). V was clipped by 0 bases and J by 5 bases, with 11 bases between them. Germline values: CDR1 MGHRA, CDR2 YSYEKL. There are 14 residues in the CDR3. The CDR3 DNA follows: TGCGCCAGCAGCCAAGACGGCAGGGGCGACGAGCAGTACTTC. Protein sequence: CASSQDGRGDEQYF.

V is TRBV5-1 and J is TRBJ2-1; the match to TRBD2 covers 11 bases. The V and J ends lost 4 bases and 5 bases, in that order; junction bases with no gene match: 5. Germline assignment: CDR1 SGHRS and CDR2 YFSETQ. This CDR3 region has 15 residues. For the CDR3, the DNA is TGCGCCAGCAGCCCGCGACTAGCGGGGCACAATGAGCAGTTCTTC. Its translation is CASSPRLAGHNEQFF.

This chain uses TRBV4-1 with TRBJ1-5; no definite D call. CDR3 length: 13 residues. Germline values: CDR1 MGHRA, CDR2 YSYEKL. Trimming removed 0 bases from V and 5 bases from J, with 5 bases in between. The CDR3 region is CASSQEQDQPQHF. The CDR3 DNA is TGCGCCAGCAGCCAAGAGCAGGATCAGCCCCAGCATTTT.

J is TRBJ1-1 and V is TRBV12-3 or TRBV12-4, with D perhaps matching TRBD1 (5 bases). V gave up 4 bases and J gave up 6 bases, with 9 bases separating them. This CDR3 comprises 12 residues. CDR3: CASSSMTAEAFF. In nucleotides, the CDR3 is TGTGCCAGCAGTTCAATGACAGCTGAAGCTTTCTTT.

The V and J genes are TRBV24-1 and TRBJ2-5; 10 bases fit TRBD2. V dropped 4 bases and J dropped 0; count of bases not matched to a gene: 4. The CDR3 is 16 residues long. Per germline, CDR1 KGHDR and CDR2 SFDVKD. The CDR3 DNA is TGTGCCACCAGTGAGGGACTAGCGTCGGACCAAGAGACCCAGTACTTC. Protein: CATSEGLASDQETQYF.

The V gene is TRBV7-8, the J gene TRBJ1-3; 9 nucleotides agree with TRBD1. This CDR3 has 15 amino acids. Per germline, CDR1 SGHVS and CDR2 FQNEAQ. The V gene end was trimmed by 3 bases and the J gene end by 2 bases; junction bases not matched to a gene: 2. The CDR3 loop is CASSFRTGAGNTIYF. CDR3 nucleotides: TGTGCCAGCAGCTTCAGGACAGGGGCTGGAAACACCATATATTTT.

V gene TRBV30 combines with J gene TRBJ1-1; a possible D gene is TRBD1 (6 bases). The CDR3 covers 13 residues. Trimming cost V 7 bases and J 6 bases, with 18 bases left between them. Germline CDR1 GTSNPN, CDR2 SVGIG (reference sequence). The CDR3 DNA sequence: TGTGCCTACAGGGACATAATGATCGCTGAAGCTTTCTTT. It codes for CAYRDIMIAEAFF.

This clone has a single count. The gene calls are TRBV14 and TRBJ1-2; no firm D call. Per the germline V gene, CDR1 is SGHDN and CDR2 is FVKESK. The CDR3 runs to 15 residues. The V end was cut by 3 bases, the J end by 4 bases, with 15 bases between. CDR3 DNA: TGTGCCAGCAGCCAGGTTTATCCGGAGCCCTATGGCTACACCTTC. Protein sequence: CASSQVYPEPYGYTF.

The genes are TRBV19 and TRBJ2-2, with 9 bases lining up with TRBD1. V was pared by 1 base and J by 1 base, with 1 base of the junction left unmatched. Germline assignment: CDR1 LNHDA and CDR2 SQIVND (reference sequence). This CDR3 spans 16 amino acids. This CDR3 reads CASSIAGQGNTGELFF. For the CDR3, the DNA is TGTGCCAGTAGTATAGCGGGACAGGGGAACACCGGGGAGCTGTTTTTT.

This clone has only a few counts. This chain uses TRBV7-6 with TRBJ2-5; 8 bases align to TRBD1. The CDR3 has 15 residues. The germline CDR1 and CDR2 sequences are SGHVS and FNYEAQ. V lost 4 bases and J lost 1; bases outside the gene matches: 5. For the CDR3, the DNA is TGTGCCAGCAGCTCAGGACAGGGCAGCCAAGAGACCCAGTACTTC. Translating gives CASSSGQGSQETQYF.

In nucleotides, the CDR3 is TGTGCCAGCAGCGGAGGTGGTAGTACGAACACCGGGGAGCTGTTTTTT. Amino acid sequence: CASSGGGSTNTGELFF. The gene calls are TRBV5-8 and TRBJ2-2; D may be TRBD2 (5 bases). Per the germline V gene, CDR1 is SGHTS and CDR2 is YDEGEE. The CDR3 has 16 amino acids. V was pared by 4 bases and J by 0 bases, with 13 bases between.

The genes are TRBV9 and TRBJ1-2; the D is unclear. CDR3 length: 14 residues. Trimming shortened V by 4 bases and J by 4 bases, and 14 bases separated the two germline ends. Germline CDR1 and CDR2: SGDLS and YYNGEE. In DNA form, the CDR3 reads TGTGCCAGCAGCCCTCTGGGCCAGACCTATGGCTACACCTTC. This translates into CASSPLGQTYGYTF.

This clone was detected only once. The rearrangement links TRBV6-5 to TRBJ2-7; 7 nucleotides align to TRBD2. J lost 1 base, V lost 6 bases, and 9 bases had no gene match. From germline, CDR1 is MNHEY and CDR2 SVGAGI. This CDR3 is 15 amino acids long. The CDR3: CASRTGGSPSYEQYF. The CDR3, as DNA: TGTGCCAGCAGAACGGGGGGAAGTCCATCCTACGAGCAGTACTTC.

The gene calls are TRBV6-1 and TRBJ1-2; a possible D gene is TRBD1 (6 bases). CDR1 is MNHNS, CDR2 SASEGT, per germline. Trimming took 4 bases from V and 0 from J, leaving 21 bases between them. CDR3 length: 18 residues. The CDR3 coding sequence is TGTGCCAGCAGTGGCAGCAGGGGCTCCCCCTTTGCTAACTATGGCTACACCTTC. Its protein is CASSGSRGSPFANYGYTF.